This TCR beta chain was recorded in a study of T cells in Graves' hyperthyroidism and ophthalmopathy. In regard to this clonotype: The junction differs from germline at one of its ends, possibly a read error.

It was RNA transcripts that yielded the amplified TCR beta CDR3 regions. When the TCR CDR3 underwent first-round RT-PCR, the HTBI primer set was used. One entry per CDR3 protein, called by TCRdb with MiXCR from the multiplex PCR reads. The table records 600,000 to 800,000 distinct CDR3 sequences, roughly a third of them present only once. This CDR3 has 16 amino acids. The V gene's germline CDR1 is ENHRY and CDR2 SYGVKD. The sequencing input was blood. The sequence was collected from a woman aged 40 to 50 with Graves' hyperthyroidism. V is TRBV10-3 and J is TRBJ2-6; 9 bases are a match to TRBD1. CDR3 sequence (DNA): TGTGCCATCAGGGGACAGGGATCGTCTGGGGCCAACGTCCTGGCTTTC. Translated, it gives CAIRGQGSSGANVLAF.